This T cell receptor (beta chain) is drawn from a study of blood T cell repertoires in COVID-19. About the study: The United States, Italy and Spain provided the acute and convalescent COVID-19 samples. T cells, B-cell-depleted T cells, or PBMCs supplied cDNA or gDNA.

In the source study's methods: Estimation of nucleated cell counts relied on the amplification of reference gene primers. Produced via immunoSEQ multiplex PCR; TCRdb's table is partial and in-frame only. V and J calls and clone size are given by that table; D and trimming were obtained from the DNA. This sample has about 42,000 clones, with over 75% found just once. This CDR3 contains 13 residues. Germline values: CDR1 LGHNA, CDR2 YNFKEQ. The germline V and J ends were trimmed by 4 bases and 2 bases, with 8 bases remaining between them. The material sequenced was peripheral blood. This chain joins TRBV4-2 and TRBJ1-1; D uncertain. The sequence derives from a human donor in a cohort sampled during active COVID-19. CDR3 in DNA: TGTGCCAGCAGCCTACAGCTAAACACTGAAGCTTTCTTT. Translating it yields CASSLQLNTEAFF.